The source of this T cell receptor beta chain is a study of blood T cell repertoires in COVID-19. About the research overall: In each case, the material was cDNA or gDNA derived from T cells, B-cell-depleted T cells, or PBMCs.

The assay was immunoSEQ multiplex PCR, and TCRdb's table has in-frame clones only and misses some. The sample includes roughly 270,000 clones, roughly 80% of them seen just once. Trimming took 4 bases from V and 1 from J; bases not matched to a gene: 11. CDR3 size: 17 residues. Germline V gives CDR1 SGHRS, CDR2 YFSETQ. This chain connects TRBV5-1 to TRBJ2-3; 8 nucleotides match TRBD2. The source material was PBMCs or T cells enriched from blood (not recorded which). This clonotype was obtained from a man aged 40-49 years who had been exposed to COVID-19. As DNA, the CDR3 is TGCGCCAGCAGCCGCGGCGGGGGGAAAGGCCGCACAGATACGCAGTATTTT. Its protein is CASSRGGGKGRTDTQYF.